This TCR beta chain emerged from a study of blood T cell repertoires in COVID-19. All enrollees were about 18 to 89 years old and from 20 to 30 US areas. Participants were placed into cohorts based on the clinical history they reported. There are a few counts of this clone. The authors' processing: Nucleated cell number was recorded as an estimate derived from reference gene primer amplification. Sequenced by immunoSEQ multiplex PCR; TCRdb stores in-frame clones only, minus some. V, J and clone size are those of that table, while D and trimming were read from the DNA. The sample lists 200,000 to 300,000 clones; around nine tenths were seen once. CDR3 length equals 14 residues. Germline CDR1 MDHEN, CDR2 SYDVKM. Trimming stripped 2 bases from V and 7 bases from J, with 15 bases between.

The V call is TRBV28, the J call TRBJ2-7, with D unresolved. The sample was PBMCs or T cells enriched from blood (not recorded which). This receptor was taken from a woman in her 30s with acute COVID-19. DNA for the CDR3: TGTGCCAGCAGTTTAGGAGCAGTCCCTCGAGAGCAGTACTTC. It yields the protein CASSLGAVPREQYF.